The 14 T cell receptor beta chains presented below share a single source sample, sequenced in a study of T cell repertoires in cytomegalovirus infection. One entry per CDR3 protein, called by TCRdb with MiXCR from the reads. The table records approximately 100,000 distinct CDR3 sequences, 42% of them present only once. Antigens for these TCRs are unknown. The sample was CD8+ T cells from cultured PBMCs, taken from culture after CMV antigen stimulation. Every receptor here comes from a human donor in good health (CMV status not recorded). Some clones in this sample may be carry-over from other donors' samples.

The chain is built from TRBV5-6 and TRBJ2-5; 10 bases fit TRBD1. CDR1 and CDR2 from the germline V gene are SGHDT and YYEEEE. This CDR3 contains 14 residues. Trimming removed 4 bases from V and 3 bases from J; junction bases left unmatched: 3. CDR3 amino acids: CASSHGQGEETQYF. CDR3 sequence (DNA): TGTGCCAGCAGCCATGGACAGGGGGAAGAGACCCAGTACTTC.

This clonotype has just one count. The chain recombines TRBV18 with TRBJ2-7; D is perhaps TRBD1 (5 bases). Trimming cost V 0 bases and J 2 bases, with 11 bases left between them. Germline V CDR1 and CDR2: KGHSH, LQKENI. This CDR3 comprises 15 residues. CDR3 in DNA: TGTGCCAGCTCACCACCAGAGGCAGGGACCTACGAGCAGTACTTC. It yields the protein CASSPPEAGTYEQYF.

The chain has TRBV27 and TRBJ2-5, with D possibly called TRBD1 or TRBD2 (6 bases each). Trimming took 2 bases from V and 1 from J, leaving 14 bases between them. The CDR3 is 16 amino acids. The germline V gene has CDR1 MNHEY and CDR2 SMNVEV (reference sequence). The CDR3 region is CASSLLGGSSQETQYF. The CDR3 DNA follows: TGTGCCAGCAGTTTACTAGGGGGGAGCAGCCAAGAGACCCAGTACTTC.

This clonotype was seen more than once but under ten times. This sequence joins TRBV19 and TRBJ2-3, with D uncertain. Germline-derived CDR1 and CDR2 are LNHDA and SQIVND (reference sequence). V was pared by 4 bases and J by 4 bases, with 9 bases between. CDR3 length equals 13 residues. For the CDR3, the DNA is TGTGCCAGTAGTACGCATGGGGCAGATACGCAGTATTTT. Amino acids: CASSTHGADTQYF.

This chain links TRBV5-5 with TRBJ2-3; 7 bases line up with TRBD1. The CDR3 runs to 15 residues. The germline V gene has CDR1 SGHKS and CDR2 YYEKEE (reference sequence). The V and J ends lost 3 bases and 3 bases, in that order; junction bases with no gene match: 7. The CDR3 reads CASSSAQGSTDTQYF. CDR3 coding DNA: TGTGCCAGCAGCTCTGCACAGGGGTCTACAGATACGCAGTATTTT.

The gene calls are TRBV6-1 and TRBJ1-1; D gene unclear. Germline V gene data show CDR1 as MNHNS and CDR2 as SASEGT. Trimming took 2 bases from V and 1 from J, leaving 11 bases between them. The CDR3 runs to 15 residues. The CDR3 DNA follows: TGTGCCAGCAGTGAAATGTGGGCCGCGAACACTGAAGCTTTCTTT. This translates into CASSEMWAANTEAFF.

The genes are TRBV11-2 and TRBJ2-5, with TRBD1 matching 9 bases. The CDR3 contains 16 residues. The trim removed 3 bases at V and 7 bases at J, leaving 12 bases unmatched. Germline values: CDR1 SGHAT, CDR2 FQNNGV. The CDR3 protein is CASSFPQGAYRWTQYF. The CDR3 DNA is TGTGCCAGCAGCTTCCCACAGGGGGCCTACCGTTGGACCCAGTACTTC.

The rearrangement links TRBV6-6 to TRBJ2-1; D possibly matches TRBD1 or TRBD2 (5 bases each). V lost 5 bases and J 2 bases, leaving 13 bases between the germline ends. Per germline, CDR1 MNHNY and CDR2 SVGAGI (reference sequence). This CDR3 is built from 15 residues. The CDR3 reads CASSRDQGPYNEQFF. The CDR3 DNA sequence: TGTGCCAGCAGTCGGGATCAGGGTCCCTACAATGAGCAGTTCTTC.

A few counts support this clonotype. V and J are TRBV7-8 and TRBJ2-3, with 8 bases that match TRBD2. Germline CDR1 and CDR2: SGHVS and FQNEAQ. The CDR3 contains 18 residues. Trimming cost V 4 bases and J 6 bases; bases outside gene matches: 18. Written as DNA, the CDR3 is TGTGCCAGCAGCTCCGGGGATCCATACCGGGGGGGCGGGGATACGCAGTATTTT. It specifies CASSSGDPYRGGGDTQYF.

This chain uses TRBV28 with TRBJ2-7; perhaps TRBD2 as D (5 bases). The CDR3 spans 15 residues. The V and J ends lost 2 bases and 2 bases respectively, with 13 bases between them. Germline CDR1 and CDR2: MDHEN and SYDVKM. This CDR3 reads CASSLRGIRAYEQYF. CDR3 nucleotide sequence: TGTGCCAGCAGTTTACGGGGAATTAGGGCCTACGAGCAGTACTTC.

CDR3 amino acids: CASRSQGVAKNIQYF. DNA of the CDR3: TGTGCCAGCAGATCACAGGGGGTAGCCAAAAACATTCAGTACTTC. This rearrangement joins TRBV6-5 to TRBJ2-4; 8 bases line up with TRBD1. Looked up from germline, CDR1 is MNHEY and CDR2 is SVGAGI. CDR3 length: 15 residues. V lost 6 bases and J lost 0; bases outside the gene matches: 4.

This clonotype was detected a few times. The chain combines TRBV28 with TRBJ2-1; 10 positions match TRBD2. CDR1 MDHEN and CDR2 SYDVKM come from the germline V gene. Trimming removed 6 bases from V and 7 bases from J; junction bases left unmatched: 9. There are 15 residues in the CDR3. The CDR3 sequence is CASSQPGLAYNEQFF. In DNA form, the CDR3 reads TGTGCCAGCAGCCAGCCGGGACTAGCGTATAATGAGCAGTTCTTC.

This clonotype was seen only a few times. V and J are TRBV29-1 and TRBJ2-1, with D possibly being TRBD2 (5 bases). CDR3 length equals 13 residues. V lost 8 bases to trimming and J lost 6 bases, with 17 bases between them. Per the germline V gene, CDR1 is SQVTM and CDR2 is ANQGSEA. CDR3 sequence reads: CSSRTWASNEQFF. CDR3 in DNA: TGCAGCTCAAGGACTTGGGCCTCCAATGAGCAGTTCTTC.

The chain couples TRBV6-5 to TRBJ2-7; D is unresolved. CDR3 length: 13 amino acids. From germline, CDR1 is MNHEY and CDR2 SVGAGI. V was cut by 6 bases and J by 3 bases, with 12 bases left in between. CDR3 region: CASSPNENYEQYF. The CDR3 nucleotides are TGTGCCAGCAGCCCAAACGAGAACTACGAGCAGTACTTC.